The clone carrying this TCR beta chain was counted once. Its target is not known. This sample's time point: after dendritic cell vaccination, including at tumor progression/relapse. Looked up from germline, CDR1 is SGHRS and CDR2 is YFSETQ. The ends lost 0 bases at V and 6 bases at J; junction bases unmatched: 4. The CDR3 runs to 15 residues. This specimen belongs to a study of glioma-infiltrating T cells after dendritic cell vaccination. Study outcomes and limitations: Higher pretreatment TIL content predicted longer progression-free time and survival. Few patients contributed both blood and tumor specimens.

The primer mix had 60 V beta and 13 J beta primers. Repertoires were generated with immunoSEQ multiplex PCR, while TCRdb's copy carries only in-frame clones and drops some. The sample has 100,000 or so clones; roughly 80% are singletons. This chain links TRBV5-1 with TRBJ1-4; 8 nucleotides line up with TRBD1. This receptor was identified in a human donor with glioblastoma. The sample consisted of blood, taken after dendritic cell vaccination. CDR3 nucleotides: TGCGCCAGCAGCTTGGCCCCAGGGGGCGATGAAAAACTGTTTTTT. Translating gives CASSLAPGGDEKLFF.